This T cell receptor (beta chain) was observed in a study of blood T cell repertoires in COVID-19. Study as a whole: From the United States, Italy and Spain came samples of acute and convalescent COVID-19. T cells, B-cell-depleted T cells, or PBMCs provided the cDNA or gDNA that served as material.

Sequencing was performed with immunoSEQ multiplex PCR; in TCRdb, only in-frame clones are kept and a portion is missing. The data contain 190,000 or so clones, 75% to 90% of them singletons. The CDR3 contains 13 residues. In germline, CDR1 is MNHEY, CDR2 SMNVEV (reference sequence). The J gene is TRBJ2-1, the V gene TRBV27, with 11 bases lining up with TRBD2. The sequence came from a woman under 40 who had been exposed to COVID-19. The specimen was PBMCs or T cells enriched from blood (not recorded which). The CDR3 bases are TGTGCTAGCCGTAGCGGGGGGGCCGTCGAGCAGTTCTTC. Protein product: CASRSGGAVEQFF.